The 18 T cell receptor beta chains reported below all come from one sample, sequenced in a study of OX40 agonist ivuxolimab in advanced cancers. Libraries were prepared by immunoSEQ multiplex PCR; TCRdb keeps only in-frame clonotypes and omits some of them. The table records 65,000 to 80,000 clones, around 93% of them present only once. Sequencing used CD4+ or CD8+ T cells sorted from blood, obtained in a trial of the OX40 agonist ivuxolimab. These receptor sequences come from an adult with an advanced solid tumor such as melanoma, head and neck, liver or kidney cancer.

The chain is built from TRBV7-9 and TRBJ1-3, with D possibly TRBD1 on 5 matching bases. The germline CDR1 and CDR2 sequences are SEHNR and FQNEAQ (reference sequence). The V and J ends lost 0 bases and 0 bases respectively, with 18 bases between them. This CDR3 region has 19 residues. For the CDR3, the DNA is TGTGCCAGCAGCTTAGCTCGATGGGGCAGTAAAAGCTCTGGAAACACCATATATTTT. This gives the protein CASSLARWGSKSSGNTIYF.

This clone was counted once. The rearrangement uses TRBV10-2 and TRBJ2-7; the D is unclear. The CDR3 consists of 10 residues. Germline V CDR1 and CDR2: WSHSY, SAAADI. V gave up 6 bases and J gave up 1 base, with 1 base separating them. The CDR3 region has the DNA TGCGCCAGCAGGTCCTACGAGCAGTACTTC. Protein: CASRSYEQYF.

V gene TRBV2 combines with J gene TRBJ2-3, with D perhaps given as TRBD1 or TRBD2 (6 bases each). V lost 6 bases and J lost 6, with 19 bases in between. Germline CDR1 SNHLY, CDR2 FYNNEI. The CDR3 sequence is 15 residues long. The CDR3: CASRGIGGLWDTQYF. DNA of the CDR3: TGTGCCAGCAGGGGAATTGGGGGGCTCTGGGATACGCAGTATTTT.

Regarding this clone: One end of the junction is discordant with germline, which a read error may explain. V gene TRBV5-1 combines with J gene TRBJ2-7, with 13 bases aligning to TRBD2. Germline CDR1 and CDR2: SGHRS and YFSETQ. The CDR3 loop spans 13 amino acids. CDR3 protein: CASSFGTSGVEYF. The CDR3 region has the DNA TGTGCCAGCAGCTTCGGGACTAGCGGGGTTGAGTACTTC. Combining the CDR3 with reference TRBV5-1 and TRBJ2-7 gives the whole variable domain KAGVTQTPRYLIKTRGQQVTLSCSPISGHRSVSWYQQTPGQGLQFLFEYFSETQRNKGNFPGRFSGRQFSNSRSEMNVSTLELGDSALYLCASSFGTSGVEYFGPGTRLTVT.

The chain combines TRBV11-2 with TRBJ2-7; 8 nucleotides line up with TRBD1. Trimming at V came to 5 bases and at J to 3 bases, leaving 9 bases not matched to a gene. The CDR3 consists of 15 residues. Germline V gene data show CDR1 as SGHAT and CDR2 as FQNNGV. In DNA form, the CDR3 reads TGTGCCAGCAGCCCACTTCAGGGGGCGGTCTACGAGCAGTACTTC. It encodes CASSPLQGAVYEQYF.

In this sample, this clone turned up many times. Distinct nucleotide sequences in the sample also encode this CDR3. V is TRBV5-6 and J is TRBJ2-1; the match to TRBD1 covers 8 bases. The CDR3 spans 14 residues. Trimming removed 4 bases from V and 4 bases from J; junction bases left unmatched: 4. Germline-derived CDR1 and CDR2 are SGHDT and YYEEEE. The CDR3 is CASSLDRGYNEQFF. In DNA form, the CDR3 reads TGTGCCAGCAGCCTCGACAGGGGTTACAATGAGCAGTTCTTC.

This clone came up once. V is TRBV7-9 and J is TRBJ2-1; 13 nucleotides align to TRBD2. After removal of 5 bases from V and 6 bases from J, the junction contained 13 bases not matched to a gene. Germline V gene lookup returns CDR1 SEHNR and CDR2 FQNEAQ (reference sequence). This CDR3 has 18 residues. The CDR3 nucleotides are TGTGCCAGCAGCCTAGGACTAGCGGGAGTATTGGGAGGCAATGAGCAGTTCTTC. Encoded protein: CASSLGLAGVLGGNEQFF.

This chain uses TRBV28 with TRBJ2-1; 11 bases match TRBD2. Unmatched junction bases numbered 5, after V lost 2 bases and J lost 5 bases. Germline-derived CDR1 and CDR2 are MDHEN and SYDVKM. The CDR3 has 16 amino acids. CDR3 sequence reads: CASSLVAGGQNNEQFF. CDR3 coding DNA: TGTGCCAGCAGTTTAGTAGCGGGAGGGCAAAACAATGAGCAGTTCTTC.

The chain joins TRBV9 to TRBJ2-1; 7 nucleotides match TRBD1. After removal of 4 bases from V and 8 bases from J, the junction contained 6 bases not matched to a gene. The CDR3 spans 13 residues. CDR1 is SGDLS, CDR2 YYNGEE, per germline. The CDR3 DNA sequence: TGTGCCAGCAGCCAATATACAGGGGATGAGCAGTTCTTC. Protein sequence: CASSQYTGDEQFF.

The chain uses TRBV2 and TRBJ2-7; 9 bases line up with TRBD1. CDR1 is SNHLY, CDR2 FYNNEI, per germline. Trimming took 6 bases from V and 6 from J; bases not matched to a gene: 6. This CDR3 has 13 residues. CDR3 nucleotide sequence: TGTGCCAGCAGGTTTCAACAGGGGGCCGAGCAGTACTTC. Translation gives CASRFQQGAEQYF.

This rearrangement joins TRBV29-1 to TRBJ2-1; 9 bases map to TRBD1. With V trimmed by 8 bases and J by 7 bases, 15 bases remained unmatched. This CDR3 contains 15 residues. The V gene's germline CDR1 is SQVTM and CDR2 ANQGSEA. For the CDR3, the DNA is TGCAGCACCCCCTCAGGGACAGGGAGGACGAATGAGCAGTTCTTC. Translating it yields CSTPSGTGRTNEQFF.

V gene TRBV5-1 combines with J gene TRBJ2-2, with D unclear. CDR1 and CDR2 (germline): SGHRS, YFSETQ. Trimming left V 2 bases short and J 0 bases short, with 8 bases between. This CDR3 is built from 15 residues. For the CDR3, the DNA is TGCGCCAGCAGCTTTGAGATCGCGAACACCGGGGAGCTGTTTTTT. Encoded protein: CASSFEIANTGELFF.

The V and J genes are TRBV4-2 and TRBJ2-7; D unclear. V dropped 1 base and J dropped 6 bases, with 10 bases sitting between them. This CDR3 has 13 amino acids. Germline CDR1 and CDR2: LGHNA and YNFKEQ. The CDR3, as DNA: TGTGCCAGCAGCCAAGGGCGAATCGGCGAGCAGTACTTC. This encodes CASSQGRIGEQYF.

The chain couples TRBV28 to TRBJ2-7, with 12 bases matching TRBD2. J was trimmed by 6 bases and V by 11 bases; bases with no gene match: 14. This CDR3 region has 15 residues. Germline lookup yields CDR1 MDHEN and CDR2 SYDVKM. The CDR3 protein is CAANLAGGPAGEQYF. The CDR3 region has the DNA TGTGCCGCCAATCTAGCGGGAGGGCCGGCAGGCGAGCAGTACTTC.

This clone was counted once. This chain links TRBV19 with TRBJ2-7; weak D call: TRBD2 (6 bases). From germline, CDR1 is LNHDA and CDR2 SQIVND (reference sequence). The V end lost 5 bases, the J end lost 2 bases, and 19 bases lay between the germline ends. The CDR3 contains 16 residues. Here the CDR3 reads CASSPERGLAAYEQYF. In DNA, the CDR3 is TGTGCCAGTAGTCCCGAACGGGGACTGGCCGCCTACGAGCAGTACTTC. Variable domain in full (rest from reference TRBV19 and TRBJ2-7): DGGITQSPKYLFRKEGQNVTLSCEQNLNHDAMYWYRQDPGQGLRLIYYSQIVNDFQKGDIAEGYSVSREKKESFPLTVTSAQKNPTAFYLCASSPERGLAAYEQYFGPGTRLTVT.

The chain links TRBV28 to TRBJ2-5; 8 bases fit TRBD2. With 7 bases clipped from V and 4 bases from J, the junction kept 8 bases outside the gene matches. Germline CDR1 is MDHEN and CDR2 is SYDVKM. The CDR3 consists of 14 residues. The CDR3 loop is CASNIEREGETQYF. CDR3 bases: TGTGCCAGCAATATCGAACGGGAGGGAGAGACCCAGTACTTC. The complete variable domain, with remaining parts taken from reference TRBV28 and TRBJ2-5, reads DVKVTQSSRYLVKRTGEKVFLECVQDMDHENMFWYRQDPGLGLRLIYFSYDVKMKEKGDIPEGYSVSREKKERFSLILESASTNQTSMYLCASNIEREGETQYFGPGTRLLVL.

J is TRBJ2-1 and V is TRBV7-8; D might be TRBD1 or TRBD2, each matching 5 bases. CDR1 and CDR2 (germline): SGHVS, FQNEAQ. V was clipped by 2 bases and J by 7 bases, with 15 bases between them. The CDR3 length is 15 residues. CDR3 sequence (DNA): TGTGCCAGCAGCTTAACTGGGGGAGTAAGAAATGAGCAGTTCTTC. It yields the protein CASSLTGGVRNEQFF.

The gene calls are TRBV27 and TRBJ1-3, with unresolved D. CDR1 MNHEY and CDR2 SMNVEV come from the germline V gene (reference sequence). This CDR3 comprises 16 residues. Trimming left V 6 bases short and J 2 bases short, with 17 bases between. The CDR3 DNA sequence: TGTGCCAGCAGCCCCAGGAAGGGCGGACCTGGAAACACCATATATTTT. Residues: CASSPRKGGPGNTIYF.